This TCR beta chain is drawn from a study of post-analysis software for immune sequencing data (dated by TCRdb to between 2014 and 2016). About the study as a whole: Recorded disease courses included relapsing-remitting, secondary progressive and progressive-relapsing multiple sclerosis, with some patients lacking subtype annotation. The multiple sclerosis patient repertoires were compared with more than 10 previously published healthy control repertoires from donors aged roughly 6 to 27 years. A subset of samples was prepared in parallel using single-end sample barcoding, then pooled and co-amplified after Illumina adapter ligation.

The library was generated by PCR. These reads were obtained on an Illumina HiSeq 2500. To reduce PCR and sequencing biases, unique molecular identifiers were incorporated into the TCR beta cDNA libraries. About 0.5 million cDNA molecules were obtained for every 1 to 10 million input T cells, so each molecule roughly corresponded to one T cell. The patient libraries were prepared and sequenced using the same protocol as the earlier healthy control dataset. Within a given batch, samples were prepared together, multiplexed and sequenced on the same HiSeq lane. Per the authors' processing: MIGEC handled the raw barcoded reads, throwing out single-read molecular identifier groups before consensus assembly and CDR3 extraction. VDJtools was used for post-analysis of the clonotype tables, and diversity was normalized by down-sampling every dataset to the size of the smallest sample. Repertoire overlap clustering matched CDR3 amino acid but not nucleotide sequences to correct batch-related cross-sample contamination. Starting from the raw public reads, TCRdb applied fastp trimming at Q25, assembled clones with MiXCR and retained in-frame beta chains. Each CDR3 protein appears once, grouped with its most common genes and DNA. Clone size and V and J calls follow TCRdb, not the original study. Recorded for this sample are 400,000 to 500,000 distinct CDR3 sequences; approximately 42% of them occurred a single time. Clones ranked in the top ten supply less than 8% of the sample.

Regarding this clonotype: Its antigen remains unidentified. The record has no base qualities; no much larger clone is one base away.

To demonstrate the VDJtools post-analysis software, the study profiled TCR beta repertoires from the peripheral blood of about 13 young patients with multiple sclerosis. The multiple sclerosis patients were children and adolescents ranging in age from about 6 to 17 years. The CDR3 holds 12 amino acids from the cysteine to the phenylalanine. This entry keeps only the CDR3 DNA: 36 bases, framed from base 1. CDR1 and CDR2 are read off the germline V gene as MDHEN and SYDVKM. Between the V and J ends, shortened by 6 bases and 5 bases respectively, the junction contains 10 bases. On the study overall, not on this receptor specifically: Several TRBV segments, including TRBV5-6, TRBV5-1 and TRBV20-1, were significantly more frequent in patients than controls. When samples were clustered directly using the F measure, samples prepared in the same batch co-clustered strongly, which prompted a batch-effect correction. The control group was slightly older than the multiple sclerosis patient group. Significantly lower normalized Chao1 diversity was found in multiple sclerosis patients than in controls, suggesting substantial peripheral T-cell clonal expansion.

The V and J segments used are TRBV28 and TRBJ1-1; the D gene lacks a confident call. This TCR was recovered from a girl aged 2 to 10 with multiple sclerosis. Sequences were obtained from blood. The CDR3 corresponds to CASRPPGTEAFF. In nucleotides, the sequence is TGTGCCAGCAGGCCCCCGGGGACTGAAGCTTTCTTT.